What follows is one TCR beta chain and its context. Its antigen is not yet known. No base quality values were provided; no much bigger clone lies one nucleotide off. This entry comes from a study of shared clonotypes between healthy human individuals (dated by TCRdb to about 2020). General notes on the study: Three men and a couple of women, aged 18 to 49 years, made up the cohort. For each donor, three plates each were used for CD4 naive and CD4 memory, two plates were used for CD8 naive, and one plate was used for CD8 memory. Different laboratories and diverse techniques were used to prepare libraries and sequence TCR repertoires, to increase sequencing depth and limit assay-specific biases. To estimate repertoire size and how much clonotypes are shared between individuals, the study performed deep sequencing of blood TCR repertoires from a few healthy adults. Between about 0.94 and 8.9 billion PBMCs per donor were obtained by leukapheresis. Summary of the overall study and its limitations: Larger estimated clonotype richness was generally found for naive subsets than for memory subsets. Sampling was limited to blood, and TCR repertoires in tissue likely differ from TCR repertoires in blood. Incomplete sequencing was indicated by rarefaction of sorted-subset datasets, despite the large sequencing depth. The genetic and exposure-history diversity represented was limited by the small number of donors. Compared with non-shared clonotypes, clonotypes shared by all four sorted-subset donors had higher generation probabilities. Pairwise subsampling indicated that sequencing depth was expected to affect the degree of clonotype sharing among donors. When four donors were compared, the shared fraction of clonotypes was around 5% for naive CD4, approximately 3.5% for naive CD8, 2.3% for memory CD4, and about 0.36% for memory CD8.

CDR1 SGHVS and CDR2 FQNEAQ are derived from the germline V gene. The CDR3 numbers 16 residues from cysteine through phenylalanine. The entry retains the CDR3 DNA only, 48 bases that are in frame from base 1. V lost 0 bases and J lost 3 bases; the stretch between them is 12 bases long. TCR CDR3 regions were amplified from genomic DNA by multiplex PCR using the deep immunoSEQ assay. Genomic DNA extracted from each cell subset was distributed evenly over all wells of several immunoSEQ 96-well plates, and each plate served as one replicate. For sorted subsets, 200 to 250 ng of genomic DNA, equivalent to 25,000 to 35,000 T cell genomes, went into each replicate PCR. Purified libraries were measured with a Qubit 3.0 fluorometer, size-checked on a Bioanalyzer 2100, and measured again with the KAPA Library Quantification kit. Every immunoSEQ 96-well plate was sequenced on a dedicated single-read 150-cycle Illumina NextSeq 550 flow cell. In the source study's methods: Because the immunoSEQ output included only junctional sequences and no quality scores, the filtering could not be the same as the filtering used for full-length reads. Sequences were annotated with PyIR, a Python wrapper for IgBLAST v1.9, and V/J genes and CDR3 were assigned using IMGT germline references. Any read was removed if the V/J assignment was weak (E-value above 1e-6), the CDR3 was missing, or the read contained stop codons, out-of-frame junctions, or ambiguous translated residues. V3J clonotypes were defined as sequences sharing an identical inferred V gene, J gene, and CDR3 amino acid sequence. Percentage overlap between repertoires was computed as shared unique clonotypes divided by the size of the smaller repertoire. Three approaches were used to assess repertoire richness: RTK rarefaction, the Chao1 estimator, and Recon v2.1 estimates of unobserved clonotypes. Generation probabilities were computed with OLGA for all TCRbeta clonotypes obtained by the gDNA method from several donors. Here the immuneACCESS table is served through TCRdb, limited to in-frame sequences with V and J called. Missing clones are a known gap in these copies; in checked studies unresolved V genes cover under half, and the rest lacks a known reason. D and trimming were read from the DNA, whereas the V and J calls and clone size are those reported in that table. The sample table lists approximately 330,000 clones, over 70% of them with a count of one. Over 9.5% of the sample rests with the top ten.

The donors were healthy, HIV-negative adults who had no recently reported acute infections or vaccinations. All donors were Caucasian adults living in Nashville, Tennessee, USA. Magnetic negative selection was used to enrich CD4+ T cells, after which naive cells were positively selected on CD45RA and the negative fraction became the memory subset. Blood was obtained by leukapheresis, after which PBMCs were separated by Ficoll-Histopaque density gradient centrifugation and cryopreserved in liquid nitrogen vapor phase. Analytical flow cytometry was used to check the purity and quantity of every magnetically sorted T cell population. Each sorted fraction had its genomic DNA isolated and then quantified by UV absorbance on a Nanodrop 2000c.

The TCR was taken from a man aged 25-45 years in good health. The sequencing input was memory CD4+ T cells sorted from blood. The label giving this sample's cell subset or site can be read as: CD45RA-negative fraction. The V gene is TRBV7-8 and the J gene is TRBJ2-4; the D assignment is uncertain and may be TRBD1 or TRBD2, with 5 bases supporting each. The CDR3 protein sequence reads: CASSLAPGAGKNIQYF. The DNA is as follows: TGTGCCAGCAGCTTAGCGCCCGGGGCAGGCAAAAACATTCAGTACTTC.